This TCR beta chain is drawn from a study of blood T cell repertoires in COVID-19. Under the authors' procedure: Reference gene primer amplification in the assay estimated nucleated cell counts. Here immunoSEQ multiplex PCR was the method, and the copy in TCRdb shows in-frame clones only, minus some. V and J calls and clone size are those listed in that table; D and trimming were worked out from the DNA. Of some 300,000 clones listed, 90% are singletons. Looked up from germline, CDR1 is MNHEY and CDR2 is SVGEGT. V shed 2 bases and J shed 6 bases, with 14 bases lying between them. CDR3 size: 15 residues.

Sequencing used peripheral blood. The V gene is TRBV6-2 or TRBV6-3, the J gene TRBJ1-5, with D perhaps TRBD1 (6 bases). The sequence was collected from a woman in her fifties or sixties with COVID-19, enrolled during active disease. The CDR3 loop is CASSYRRGWTQPQHF. The CDR3 DNA sequence: TGTGCCAGCAGTTACCGCAGGGGCTGGACTCAGCCCCAGCATTTT.